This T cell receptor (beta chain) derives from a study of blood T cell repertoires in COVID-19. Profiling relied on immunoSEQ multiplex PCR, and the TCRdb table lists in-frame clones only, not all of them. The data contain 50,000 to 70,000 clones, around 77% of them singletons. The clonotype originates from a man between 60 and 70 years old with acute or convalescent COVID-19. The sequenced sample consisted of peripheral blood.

The CDR3 DNA reads as TGTGCCAGCAGTTCCCGGGGGACAGGGAATGAAAAACTGTTTTTT. Its protein product is CASSSRGTGNEKLFF. The chain employs TRBV27 and TRBJ1-4; 9 positions agree with TRBD1. The CDR3 runs to 15 residues. J was trimmed by 5 bases and V by 4 bases; bases with no gene match: 5. Germline loops: CDR1 MNHEY, CDR2 SMNVEV (reference sequence).